This T cell receptor beta chain came from a study of T cells in Graves' hyperthyroidism and ophthalmopathy. This clonotype was seen at least ten times. What it recognizes is unknown. The study based diagnoses on clinical symptoms, serum thyroxine and TRAb, thyroid ultrasound and orbital computed tomography. An approximately 9.8 ml volume of fresh peripheral blood provided the PBMCs. Study-wide results and limits: Onset of ophthalmopathy came a median approximately 6.8 months after the model predicted it.

It was RNA transcripts that yielded the amplified TCR beta CDR3 regions. A first-round RT-PCR of the TCR CDR3 used the HTBI primer set. MiXCR was run by TCRdb on the multiplex PCR reads, yielding one entry per CDR3 protein. The table has about 200,000 distinct CDR3 sequences, around 16% seen once. Sample: blood. The receptor's source is a woman between 45 and 65 years old with Graves' hyperthyroidism.

CDR3 DNA: TGTGCCAGAGCAGGTCGCCCACCGAACACTGAAGCTTTCTTT. Its translation is CARAGRPPNTEAFF. This chain links TRBV2 with TRBJ1-1; no reliable D call. Germline values: CDR1 SNHLY, CDR2 FYNNEI. Trimming took 9 bases from V and 1 from J, leaving 15 bases between them. This CDR3 contains 14 residues.